Shown below are 22 T cell receptor beta chains from a single sample sequenced in a study of T cells in Graves' hyperthyroidism and ophthalmopathy. Amplified regions were TCR beta CDR3 sequences from RNA transcripts. TCR CDR3 underwent first-round RT-PCR with the HTBI primer set. TCRdb recomputed calls from the multiplex PCR reads with MiXCR, one row per CDR3 protein. The repertoire holds approximately 500,000 distinct CDR3 sequences, with around 46% as singletons. The source material was peripheral blood or thyroid tissue (not recorded which). Every receptor here comes from a woman aged 18-30 years with Graves' hyperthyroidism.

The chain joins TRBV10-3 to TRBJ1-1; D call uncertain. V was shortened by 10 bases and J by 3 bases, with 12 bases between the two germline ends. The CDR3 sequence is 12 residues long. Germline V CDR1 and CDR2: ENHRY, SYGVKD. CDR3 DNA sequence: TGTGCCACCGCAGACCGGGACACTGAAGCTTTCTTT. Translation: CATADRDTEAFF.

This clonotype was seen ten or more times. This chain joins TRBV10-3 and TRBJ1-5; TRBD1 agrees at 7 bases. In germline, CDR1 is ENHRY, CDR2 SYGVKD. V was pared by 1 base and J by 5 bases, with 5 bases of the junction left unmatched. The CDR3 covers 15 residues. The CDR3 protein is CAISELWQGDQPQHF. CDR3 DNA: TGTGCCATCAGTGAGTTGTGGCAGGGGGATCAGCCCCAGCATTTT.

In its sample, this clonotype was seen many times. A junction boundary mismatches the germline segment, possibly from a read error. The V and J genes are TRBV2 and TRBJ1-5; a weak D match, TRBD1 (6 bases). The CDR3 contains 14 residues. Germline-derived CDR1 and CDR2 are SNHLY and FYNNEI. For the CDR3, the DNA is TGTGCCAGTAATGACGGGACACCGAATCGGCCCCAGCATTTT. This gives the protein CASNDGTPNRPQHF.

This clonotype was seen many times. J is TRBJ2-7 and V is TRBV12-5, with 10 bases identical to TRBD1. After removal of 3 bases from V and 6 bases from J, the junction contained 8 bases not matched to a gene. The CDR3 is 15 amino acids. The germline gives CDR1 LGHNT, CDR2 FRNRAP. CDR3 loop: CASGFPGTGASEQYF. In DNA form, the CDR3 reads TGTGCTAGTGGTTTCCCGGGGACAGGGGCTAGCGAGCAGTACTTC. The variable domain in full, with the rest retrieved from reference TRBV12-5 and TRBJ2-7, is DARVTQTPRHKVTEMGQEVTMRCQPILGHNTVFWYRQTMMQGLELLAYFRNRAPLDDSGMPKDRFSAEMPDATLATLKIQPSEPRDSAVYFCASGFPGTGASEQYFGPGTRLTVT.

This clonotype was found many times. This chain connects TRBV2 to TRBJ1-6; D perhaps matches TRBD1 (6 bases). Trimming removed 6 bases at V and 9 bases at J, with 12 bases between. CDR1 is SNHLY, CDR2 FYNNEI, per germline. This CDR3 spans 13 amino acids. The chain's CDR3 is CASRPGHTSPLHF. The DNA for the CDR3 is TGTGCCAGCAGGCCGGGACATACTTCACCCCTCCACTTT. The full variable domain, its missing parts supplied by reference TRBV2 and TRBJ1-6, is EPEVTQTPSHQVTQMGQEVILRCVPISNHLYFYWYRQILGQKVEFLVSFYNNEISEKSEIFDDQFSVERPDGSNFTLKIRSTKLEDSAMYFCASRPGHTSPLHFGNGTRLTVT.

V gene TRBV12-3 or TRBV12-4 combines with J gene TRBJ1-5; 8 bases fit TRBD1. CDR3 length: 15 amino acids. The ends lost 7 bases at V and 2 bases at J; junction bases unmatched: 7. DNA of the CDR3: TGTGCCAGCACCACAGGGGGGCTGCGCAATCAGCCCCAGCATTTT. Protein: CASTTGGLRNQPQHF.

This clonotype has ten or more counts. The chain employs TRBV27 and TRBJ1-2; the match to TRBD1 covers 8 bases. The J segment lost 7 bases and the V segment lost 5 bases, leaving 6 bases of the junction unmatched. CDR3 length: 13 amino acids. The germline CDR1 and CDR2 sequences are MNHEY and SMNVEV (reference sequence). The CDR3 here is CASSRTGIGGYTF. Written as DNA, the CDR3 is TGTGCCAGCAGTCGGACAGGGATTGGTGGCTACACCTTC.

V is TRBV29-1 and J is TRBJ2-5; 7 bases map to TRBD1. The germline gives CDR1 SQVTM, CDR2 ANQGSEA. There are 14 residues in the CDR3. V lost 7 bases and J lost 1; bases outside the gene matches: 9. The CDR3 DNA reads as TGCAGCGCTTCACCGGGACAGTCCCAAGAGACCCAGTACTTC. Translating it yields CSASPGQSQETQYF.

This clonotype was counted ten times or more. The V gene is TRBV20-1, the J gene TRBJ1-5; 9 bases are a match to TRBD1. Looked up from germline, CDR1 is DFQATT and CDR2 is SNEGSKA (reference sequence). With 4 bases clipped from V and 3 bases from J, the junction kept 4 bases outside the gene matches. The CDR3 sequence is 14 residues long. CDR3 region: CSANRDRDNQPQHF. The CDR3 DNA follows: TGCAGTGCTAACCGGGACAGGGACAATCAGCCCCAGCATTTT.

This clonotype was seen at least ten times. The chain links TRBV5-6 to TRBJ2-2; D gene unclear. The CDR3 sequence is 14 residues long. Trimming took off 0 bases at V and 1 base at J, with 4 bases between the two ends. Germline V CDR1 and CDR2: SGHDT, YYEEEE. CDR3 sequence (DNA): TGTGCCAGCAGCTTGGTTAGGAACACCGGGGAGCTGTTTTTT. Its translation: CASSLVRNTGELFF. The whole variable domain, remainder taken from reference TRBV5-6 and TRBJ2-2, is DAGVTQSPTHLIKTRGQQVTLRCSPKSGHDTVSWYQQALGQGPQFIFQYYEEEERQRGNFPDRFSGHQFPNYSSELNVNALLLGDSALYLCASSLVRNTGELFFGEGSRLTVL.

This chain joins TRBV2 and TRBJ1-5; D is perhaps TRBD1 (5 bases). Looked up from germline, CDR1 is SNHLY and CDR2 is FYNNEI. With 7 bases removed from V and 11 bases from J, the gap between germline ends came to 12 bases. The CDR3 is 11 residues long. The CDR3 DNA reads as TGTGCCAGCACTCTCAGGGAGACCCAGCATTTT. This translates into CASTLRETQHF.

The table lists this clonotype with a count of one. The CDR3 is CASSPTGGRTDDQPQHF. CDR3 nucleotides: TGTGCCAGCAGCCCGACAGGGGGGCGGACGGATGATCAGCCCCAGCATTTT. This chain links TRBV11-1 with TRBJ1-5; 9 bases match TRBD1. With 5 bases clipped from V and 5 bases from J, the junction kept 13 bases outside the gene matches. Looked up from germline, CDR1 is SGHAT and CDR2 is FQDESV (reference sequence). The CDR3 runs 17 residues.

This clonotype has a count of ten or more. The chain couples TRBV4-1 to TRBJ2-7; 7 nucleotides align to TRBD2. CDR3 length equals 16 residues. Germline CDR1 reads MGHRA; CDR2 reads YSYEKL. The trim removed 2 bases at V and 3 bases at J, leaving 10 bases unmatched. CDR3 region: CASSQPTSGGFYEQYF. The CDR3 DNA sequence: TGCGCCAGCAGCCAACCCACCTCGGGAGGATTCTACGAGCAGTACTTC.

The V gene is TRBV6-2 or TRBV6-3, the J gene TRBJ2-7; D not resolved. CDR1 and CDR2 from the germline V gene are MNHEY and SVGEGT. V lost 4 bases and J lost 2, with 6 bases in between. The CDR3 is 12 amino acids. CDR3 in DNA: TGTGCCAGCAGTTTTCCCCCCTACGAGCAGTACTTC. Its translation: CASSFPPYEQYF.

The chain has TRBV5-1 and TRBJ2-5; D is tentatively TRBD1 or TRBD2 (5 bases each). Trimming cost V 7 bases and J 9 bases, with 22 bases left between them. Germline CDR1 is SGHRS and CDR2 is YFSETQ. The CDR3 contains 14 residues. CDR3 coding DNA: TGCGCCAGCGGCTCGGGACGGGTCCAAGAAGCCCAGTACTTC. Protein sequence: CASGSGRVQEAQYF. The full variable domain, rest sourced from reference TRBV5-1 and TRBJ2-5, is KAGVTQTPRYLIKTRGQQVTLSCSPISGHRSVSWYQQTPGQGLQFLFEYFSETQRNKGNFPGRFSGRQFSNSRSEMNVSTLELGDSALYLCASGSGRVQEAQYFGPGTRLLVL.

This clonotype was recorded at least ten times. The chain uses TRBV12-3 or TRBV12-4 and TRBJ2-5; perhaps D is TRBD1 or TRBD2 (5 bases each). This CDR3 has 14 residues. The V gene lost 4 bases and the J gene lost 7 bases, with 16 bases spanning the gap. CDR3 sequence (DNA): TGTGCCAGCAGTTCTGCGAGGGGTGGTGGGACCCAGTACTTC. This translates into CASSSARGGGTQYF.

This chain links TRBV7-7 with TRBJ1-1; D not resolved. The germline V gene encodes CDR1 SSHAT and CDR2 FNYEAQ (reference sequence). The CDR3 is made up of 14 amino acids. The CDR3 DNA reads as TGTGCTAGAGATTCTGCAGGTGTAGGAACTGAAGCTTTCTTT. Its translation is CARDSAGVGTEAFF.

As to this clonotype: A clone one base away is much larger, so this may be a read error. The chain links TRBV10-2 to TRBJ2-2; the match to TRBD2 covers 8 bases. Trimming removed 8 bases from V and 5 bases from J; junction bases left unmatched: 13. CDR1 is WSHSY and CDR2 is SAAADI in the germline V gene. The CDR3 consists of 16 residues. The CDR3 is CASGFDGRAKTGELFF. CDR3 nucleotides: TGCGCCAGCGGATTCGACGGGAGGGCCAAAACCGGGGAGCTGTTTTTT.

V usage is TRBV19 and J usage is TRBJ1-1; the match to TRBD1 covers 8 bases. CDR3 length equals 14 residues. Germline values: CDR1 LNHDA, CDR2 SQIVND (reference sequence). Trimming cost V 5 bases and J 5 bases; bases outside gene matches: 7. CDR3 in amino acids: CASSLPGGRTEAFF. The CDR3 region has the DNA TGTGCCAGTAGTCTCCCAGGGGGCCGAACTGAAGCTTTCTTT.

The chain employs TRBV7-2 and TRBJ2-3; tentatively, D is TRBD2 (7 bases). The V and J ends lost 6 bases and 8 bases respectively, with 21 bases between them. The CDR3 extends over 15 amino acids. Per the germline V gene, CDR1 is SGHTA and CDR2 is FQGNSA. CDR3 sequence (DNA): TGTGCCAGCAGGCTACTCCCGGGACTACAGGGTACGCAGTATTTT. It encodes CASRLLPGLQGTQYF.

The table lists this clonotype with many counts. This chain links TRBV7-9 with TRBJ2-7; 7 bases align to TRBD1. The germline V gene has CDR1 SEHNR and CDR2 FQNEAQ (reference sequence). This CDR3 has 14 amino acids. V gave up 6 bases and J gave up 7 bases; unmatched junction bases: 12. In DNA, the CDR3 is TGTGCCAGCAGAGACACAGGGGCCCTGGGGGAGCAGTACTTC. Its protein product is CASRDTGALGEQYF.

This chain links TRBV12-3 or TRBV12-4 with TRBJ1-1; TRBD1 agrees at 8 bases. The CDR3 consists of 14 residues. V dropped 6 bases and J dropped 1; count of bases not matched to a gene: 4. The DNA of the CDR3 is TGTGCCAGCAGATGGACAGGGACGAACACTGAAGCTTTCTTT. Translation: CASRWTGTNTEAFF.